The entry below describes one T cell receptor beta chain. Its specificity is unknown. The repertoire was sequenced with immunoSEQ multiplex PCR; TCRdb's copy has only in-frame clones and lacks some. Altogether thousands of clones are present, approximately 81% being singletons, with the ten largest covering around 7.8%. V lost 7 bases and J 0 bases, leaving 7 bases between the germline ends. The CDR3 is 14 amino acids. Germline CDR1 and CDR2: SNHLY and FYNNEI. The sample comes from a study of T cells in localized non-small cell lung cancer. Study-wide results and caveats: A median of about 52 clones ranked among the top 100 in tumor appeared in adjacent lung.

The sequencing here drew on PBMCs, taken before any cancer treatment. The rearrangement uses TRBV2 and TRBJ2-6; D uncertain. The sequence was collected from a woman aged 40-75 years with stage II lung adenocarcinoma. CDR3 region: CASNIYSGANVLTF. Here the CDR3 DNA reads TGTGCCAGCAATATCTACTCTGGGGCCAACGTCCTGACTTTC.